These 21 T cell receptor beta chains share one sample of origin, sequenced in a study of cytomegalovirus exposure and HLA in healthy donors. A multiplex PCR was run with 60 Vbeta primers and 13 Jbeta primers. Here immunoSEQ multiplex PCR was the method, and the copy in TCRdb shows in-frame clones only, minus some. This sample has 180,000 or so clones, with 82% found just once. The sample taken for sequencing was PBMCs. These receptors were obtained from a boy between 2 and 10 years old in good health and CMV-seronegative.

The chain combines TRBV7-2 with TRBJ1-2; D possibly corresponds to TRBD1 (5 bases). The CDR3 has 14 amino acids. Looked up from germline, CDR1 is SGHTA and CDR2 is FQGNSA. Trimming took 5 bases from V and 6 from J, leaving 16 bases between them. The CDR3 DNA reads as TGTGCCAGCAGCGATTACCCGGGGGATCATGGCTACACCTTC. This codes for CASSDYPGDHGYTF.

CDR3 sequence reads: CASSRPRDSSTQQLFF. CDR3 DNA sequence: TGTGCCAGCAGCCGGCCTAGGGACAGCAGTACCCAACAACTGTTTTTT. The chain couples TRBV4-2 to TRBJ1-4; 7 bases line up with TRBD1. This CDR3 has 16 amino acids. Germline values: CDR1 LGHNA, CDR2 YNFKEQ. With V trimmed by 4 bases and J by 12 bases, 17 bases remained unmatched.

V is TRBV18 and J is TRBJ2-5, with 7 bases matching TRBD1. V was clipped by 2 bases and J by 4 bases; unmatched bases: 4. Looked up from germline, CDR1 is KGHSH and CDR2 is LQKENI. The CDR3 runs 14 residues. CDR3 DNA sequence: TGTGCCAGCTCACCAACGGCAGGGGGAGAGACCCAGTACTTC. Translating gives CASSPTAGGETQYF.

The chain joins TRBV11-2 to TRBJ2-7, with 7 bases fitting TRBD1. The CDR3 runs to 15 residues. V was clipped by 1 base and J by 2 bases; unmatched bases: 5. Germline V CDR1 and CDR2: SGHAT, FQNNGV. CDR3 residues: CASSLGHDRAYEQYF. The CDR3 DNA reads as TGTGCCAGCAGCTTAGGACACGACAGGGCCTACGAGCAGTACTTC.

This rearrangement joins TRBV7-9 to TRBJ2-1; TRBD2 might be the D (6 bases). V lost 5 bases and J 5 bases, leaving 13 bases between the germline ends. The CDR3 loop spans 14 amino acids. Germline CDR1 and CDR2: SEHNR and FQNEAQ (reference sequence). Written as DNA, the CDR3 is TGTGCCAGCAGCACTGGGACTTCAAACAATGAGCAGTTCTTC. This codes for CASSTGTSNNEQFF.

The rearrangement joins TRBV11-2 to TRBJ1-3; D is perhaps TRBD1 (6 bases). The CDR3 length is 16 residues. V shed 5 bases and J shed 2 bases, with 16 bases lying between them. The germline CDR1 and CDR2 sequences are SGHAT and FQNNGV. CDR3 amino acids: CASSSTGRPTGNTIYF. The CDR3 nucleotides read TGTGCCAGCAGCAGTACAGGGAGACCAACTGGAAACACCATATATTTT.

The J gene is TRBJ1-3, the V gene TRBV4-3, with unresolved D. The CDR3 is 14 residues long. V gave up 0 bases and J gave up 4 bases, with 7 bases separating them. The germline gives CDR1 LGHNA, CDR2 YSLEER. The CDR3 bases are TGCGCCAGCAGCCAAGATCCGTCCGGAAACACCATATATTTT. It specifies CASSQDPSGNTIYF.

The chain couples TRBV4-1 to TRBJ1-2, with 10 nucleotides matching TRBD1. The germline V gene encodes CDR1 MGHRA and CDR2 YSYEKL. The CDR3 covers 15 residues. The ends lost 2 bases at V and 3 bases at J; junction bases unmatched: 3. The CDR3 DNA reads TGCGCCAGCAGCCAACCGGGACAGGGGTACTATGGCTACACCTTC. This encodes CASSQPGQGYYGYTF.

For the CDR3, the DNA is TGCAGTGCCGCCAGGTCCTACGAGCAGTACTTC. It translates to CSAARSYEQYF. V usage is TRBV20-1 and J usage is TRBJ2-7; D not resolved. Germline-derived CDR1 and CDR2 are DFQATT and SNEGSKA (reference sequence). The germline V and J ends were trimmed by 6 bases and 1 base, with 7 bases remaining between them. The CDR3 loop spans 11 amino acids.

The J gene is TRBJ2-7, the V gene TRBV6-1, with D maybe TRBD1 (5 bases). Germline CDR1 reads MNHNS; CDR2 reads SASEGT. The V gene lost 5 bases and the J gene lost 3 bases, with 8 bases spanning the gap. This CDR3 contains 12 residues. CDR3 bases: TGTGCCAGCAGTACAGGTAACTACGAGCAGTACTTC. Translated: CASSTGNYEQYF.

This clone appeared once. The chain has TRBV10-2 and TRBJ2-5, with a possible D match to TRBD2 (5 bases). Germline V gene lookup returns CDR1 WSHSY and CDR2 SAAADI. Trimming removed 0 bases at V and 0 bases at J, with 14 bases between. The CDR3 extends over 17 amino acids. In nucleotides, the CDR3 is TGCGCCAGCAGTGAGTCGGGAGACCCCTTGTACCAAGAGACCCAGTACTTC. Translation: CASSESGDPLYQETQYF.

A single count supports this clone. The CDR3: CASRKGLAGEGNEQFF. In nucleotides, the CDR3 is TGTGCCAGCAGAAAGGGGCTAGCGGGAGAGGGTAATGAGCAGTTCTTC. The J gene is TRBJ2-1, the V gene TRBV27, with 10 nucleotides matching TRBD2. Trimming cost V 6 bases and J 7 bases; bases outside gene matches: 12. The length of the CDR3 is 16 residues. Germline V gives CDR1 MNHEY, CDR2 SMNVEV (reference sequence).

This clone was counted a few times. The V call is TRBV7-2, the J call TRBJ2-1; 11 bases are a match to TRBD2. From germline, CDR1 is SGHTA and CDR2 FQGNSA. CDR3 size: 15 residues. V gave up 6 bases and J gave up 4 bases; unmatched junction bases: 5. The CDR3 DNA sequence: TGTGCCAGCAGATTACTAGCGGGGGTTTACAATGAGCAGTTCTTC. Amino acids: CASRLLAGVYNEQFF.

The chain has TRBV11-1 and TRBJ2-5, with D possibly matching TRBD2 (7 bases). CDR1 SGHAT and CDR2 FQDESV come from the germline V gene (reference sequence). This CDR3 has 15 amino acids. Trimming removed 1 base from V and 5 bases from J, with 14 bases in between. CDR3 DNA: TGTGCCAGCAGCTTAGACGGGGGGCGGAGGGAGACCCAGTACTTC. It translates to CASSLDGGRRETQYF.

This sequence joins TRBV6-5 and TRBJ2-3; D is unclear. Germline-derived CDR1 and CDR2 are MNHEY and SVGAGI. The V and J ends lost 0 bases and 3 bases respectively, with 7 bases between them. This CDR3 spans 14 amino acids. The chain's CDR3 is CASSYSEATDTQYF. CDR3 bases: TGTGCCAGCAGTTACTCAGAGGCGACAGATACGCAGTATTTT.

Of note for this clone: A read error may produce the germline difference seen at one junction end. This chain links TRBV20-1 with TRBJ2-1; 13 bases agree with TRBD2. The CDR3 has 11 residues. In germline, CDR1 is DFQATT, CDR2 SNEGSKA (reference sequence). This CDR3 is CSATGTSGALF. CDR3 nucleotide sequence: TGCAGTGCTACCGGGACTAGCGGGGCCCTCTTC.

The chain employs TRBV4-1 and TRBJ2-5; a weak D match, TRBD1 (5 bases). The CDR3 sequence is 14 residues long. CDR1 and CDR2 (germline): MGHRA, YSYEKL. V lost 1 base, J lost 0 bases, and 6 bases lay in between. CDR3 protein: CASSQGQYQETQYF. The CDR3 DNA is TGCGCCAGCAGCCAAGGACAGTACCAAGAGACCCAGTACTTC.

The chain carries TRBV4-3 and TRBJ2-3; the match to TRBD2 covers 13 bases. The CDR3 runs to 19 residues. V shed 1 base, J shed 3 bases, and the junction held 10 bases outside the gene matches. Germline lookup yields CDR1 LGHNA and CDR2 YSLEER. CDR3 in amino acids: CASSQGLAGGQKTTDTQYF. Written as DNA, the CDR3 is TGCGCCAGCAGCCAAGGACTAGCGGGGGGTCAAAAGACTACAGATACGCAGTATTTT.

The rearrangement links TRBV27 to TRBJ2-3; 7 nucleotides agree with TRBD1. From germline, CDR1 is MNHEY and CDR2 SMNVEV (reference sequence). The CDR3 runs to 15 residues. Trimming cost V 2 bases and J 2 bases; bases outside gene matches: 4. CDR3 loop: CASSLRGQFTDTQYF. DNA of the CDR3: TGTGCCAGCAGTTTACGGGGACAGTTCACAGATACGCAGTATTTT.

V and J are TRBV2 and TRBJ2-5; D is undetermined. The tail of the sequence fits TRBJ2-7 better, so the J call may be wrong. Germline values: CDR1 SNHLY, CDR2 FYNNEI. The length of the CDR3 is 16 residues. The CDR3 DNA reads TGTGCCAGCACCTTCAAGGTGCTAGTCCGCTCCTACGAGCAGTACTTC. Residues: CASTFKVLVRSYEQYF.

The rearrangement links TRBV20-1 to TRBJ2-1; 7 positions agree with TRBD2. Germline CDR1 DFQATT, CDR2 SNEGSKA (reference sequence). Trimming at V came to 5 bases and at J to 10 bases, leaving 2 bases not matched to a gene. The length of the CDR3 is 10 residues. CDR3 DNA: TGCAGTGCTGCGGGGGACGAGCAGTTCTTC. Translated: CSAAGDEQFF.